One and the same sample provided the 28 T cell receptor beta chains below, sequenced in a study of Graves' ophthalmopathy and Graves' hyperthyroidism. TCR beta CDR3 amplification used RNA transcripts. HTBI primers primed a first-round RT-PCR, and a second-round multiplex PCR followed. One entry per CDR3 protein results from TCRdb running MiXCR on the multiplex PCR reads. Seen here are about 1.2 million distinct CDR3 sequences, around a third observed once, and the top ten hold over 8.5%. Specimen: peripheral blood or thyroid tissue (not recorded which). The receptors were sampled from an adult man with Graves' hyperthyroidism.

The sample holds a few counts of this clonotype. One end of the junction fails to match germline, which may point to a read error. The chain combines TRBV12-3 or TRBV12-4 with TRBJ2-5; D uncertain. The CDR3 sequence is 16 residues long. Here the CDR3 reads CASSIAAHRYQETQYF. The CDR3 coding sequence is TGTGCCAGCAGTATAGCCGCGCATAGGTACCAAGAGACCCAGTACTTC.

This clonotype was found many times. The rearrangement links TRBV15 to TRBJ2-7; 7 bases match TRBD1. CDR1 is LNHNV, CDR2 YYDKDF, per germline (reference sequence). The length of the CDR3 is 14 residues. J lost 0 bases, V lost 7 bases, and 6 bases had no gene match. The CDR3 bases are TGTGCCACCAATAACAGGGGCGACTCCTACGAGCAGTACTTC. Translated: CATNNRGDSYEQYF.

Comment on this clonotype: A much more abundant neighbour one base away suggests this may be a read error. DNA of the CDR3: TGTGCCAGCAGCCCAAGCGACAGGGTACACACCGGGGAGGTGTTTTTT. This gives the protein CASSPSDRVHTGEVFF. The J gene is TRBJ2-2, the V gene TRBV7-9; possible D gene TRBD1, 7 bases. Germline V gene data show CDR1 as SEHNR and CDR2 as FQNEAQ (reference sequence). The CDR3 is 16 residues long.

On this clonotype itself: This may be a read error: a much more frequent sequence differs by one nucleotide. The rearrangement uses TRBV5-1 and TRBJ2-2; TRBD1 is a possible D gene (6 bases). The germline CDR1 and CDR2 sequences are SGHRS and YFSETQ. This CDR3 region has 15 residues. Here the CDR3 reads CAGSLAQGNTGELFF. In DNA form, the CDR3 reads TGCGCCGGCAGCCTGGCACAGGGGAACACCGGGGAGCTGTTTTTT. Full variable domain (outside the CDR3, taken from reference TRBV5-1 and TRBJ2-2): KAGVTQTPRYLIKTRGQQVTLSCSPISGHRSVSWYQQTPGQGLQFLFEYFSETQRNKGNFPGRFSGRQFSNSRSEMNVSTLELGDSALYLCAGSLAQGNTGELFFGEGSRLTVL.

Many counts were recorded for this clonotype. V is TRBV7-9 and J is TRBJ1-3; no definite D call. Trimming took 5 bases from V and 0 from J, leaving 17 bases between them. The CDR3 spans 17 residues. Germline lookup yields CDR1 SEHNR and CDR2 FQNEAQ (reference sequence). DNA for the CDR3: TGTGCCAGCAGCCCGCCGGGAGGCCCGGTCTCTGGAAACACCATATATTTT. Translating gives CASSPPGGPVSGNTIYF.

The table lists this clonotype with a few counts. This rearrangement joins TRBV27 to TRBJ1-2; D unresolved. Trimming stripped 6 bases from V and 8 bases from J, with 16 bases between. CDR3 length: 13 amino acids. The germline gives CDR1 MNHEY, CDR2 SMNVEV (reference sequence). CDR3 bases: TGTGCCAGCAGCCAAGTTTGGACGAGGGGCTACACCTTC. Translating gives CASSQVWTRGYTF.

This clonotype was detected only a few times. The chain has TRBV10-3 and TRBJ2-5; either TRBD1 or TRBD2 may fit D (9 bases each). Germline-derived CDR1 and CDR2 are ENHRY and SYGVKD. The germline V and J ends were trimmed by 5 bases and 11 bases, with 18 bases remaining between them. CDR3 length: 13 residues. The CDR3 DNA reads TGTGCCATCAGTAAGGACAGGGGACTAGCTCAGTACTTC. It encodes CAISKDRGLAQYF.

This clonotype was recorded many times. The chain recombines TRBV2 with TRBJ1-1; D not certain. The ends were cut back, 8 bases at V and 1 base at J, with 11 bases in the middle. Germline V gene sequence: CDR1 SNHLY, CDR2 FYNNEI. This CDR3 contains 13 residues. In DNA form, the CDR3 reads TGTGCCAGCGGCCTGGGAAGGAACACTGAAGCTTTCTTT. Translated: CASGLGRNTEAFF.

The chain uses TRBV10-1 and TRBJ2-7, with D possibly TRBD2 on 6 matching bases. CDR3 size: 11 residues. CDR1 WNHNN and CDR2 SYGVQD come from the germline V gene (reference sequence). V was cut by 8 bases and J by 11 bases, with 16 bases left in between. CDR3 sequence reads: CASGLGREKYF. Here the CDR3 DNA reads TGCGCCAGCGGTCTCGGGCGGGAAAAGTACTTC.

The chain combines TRBV19 with TRBJ2-6, with 9 positions matching TRBD1. Per germline, CDR1 LNHDA and CDR2 SQIVND (reference sequence). With 9 bases clipped from V and 1 base from J, the junction kept 13 bases outside the gene matches. The CDR3 length is 18 residues. CDR3 sequence reads: CASSTRGTGYSGANVLTF. CDR3 nucleotides: TGTGCCAGCTCAACCAGGGGGACAGGGTATTCTGGGGCCAACGTCCTGACTTTC.

V gene TRBV29-1 combines with J gene TRBJ2-2; TRBD2 is a possible D gene (6 bases). Trimming took 4 bases from V and 1 from J, leaving 13 bases between them. CDR1 and CDR2 (germline): SQVTM, ANQGSEA. This CDR3 comprises 15 residues. DNA of the CDR3: TGCAGCGTTGCGGAGGGGACCTTGAACACCGGGGAGCTGTTTTTT. Its protein product is CSVAEGTLNTGELFF.

This clonotype was found a few times. This chain uses TRBV5-1 with TRBJ2-5; no reliable D call. The germline CDR1 and CDR2 sequences are SGHRS and YFSETQ. Trimming took off 2 bases at V and 0 bases at J, with 11 bases between the two ends. The CDR3 has 15 amino acids. The CDR3 reads CASSLTAMYQETQYF. CDR3 nucleotides: TGCGCCAGCAGCTTAACAGCGATGTACCAAGAGACCCAGTACTTC.

Concerning this clonotype itself: At one end, the junction sequence differs from germline, possibly due to a read error. The chain is built from TRBV5-4 and TRBJ2-7, with TRBD1 as a possible D gene (5 bases). CDR1 and CDR2 from the germline V gene are SGHNT and YYREEE (reference sequence). This CDR3 spans 13 amino acids. The CDR3 nucleotides are TGTGCCAGCAGCTTCGGCAGGGAATACGGGCAGTACTTC. Protein product: CASSFGREYGQYF. Full variable domain (rest looked up from reference TRBV5-4 and TRBJ2-7): ETGVTQSPTHLIKTRGQQVTLRCSSQSGHNTVSWYQQALGQGPQFIFQYYREEENGRGNFPPRFSGLQFPNYSSELNVNALELDDSALYLCASSFGREYGQYFGPGTRLTVT.

The chain employs TRBV29-1 and TRBJ2-5; D unresolved. Between the trimmed V and J ends, which lost 8 bases and 4 bases, there was a span of 17 bases. This CDR3 region has 13 residues. Germline V lookup: CDR1 SQVTM, CDR2 ANQGSEA. For the CDR3, the DNA is TGCAGCTTTACTTCGACGGCCGGAGAGACCCAGTACTTC. Translating it yields CSFTSTAGETQYF.

In its sample, this clonotype was seen many times. This chain connects TRBV7-9 to TRBJ2-7; a possible D gene is TRBD1 (6 bases). The CDR3 length is 14 residues. V was cut by 3 bases and J by 2 bases, with 11 bases left in between. The V gene's germline CDR1 is SEHNR and CDR2 FQNEAQ (reference sequence). CDR3 coding DNA: TGTGCCAGCAGCTTCGGGACAAGGGCCTACGAGCAGTACTTC. Translated, it gives CASSFGTRAYEQYF.

This clonotype came up many times. V and J are TRBV19 and TRBJ2-5; unclear D gene. Germline V CDR1 and CDR2: LNHDA, SQIVND (reference sequence). The CDR3 extends over 12 amino acids. Trimming cost V 4 bases and J 5 bases, with 8 bases left between them. The CDR3, as DNA: TGTGCCAGTAGTAACGTCAGGGAGACCCAGTACTTC. Protein: CASSNVRETQYF. The complete variable domain, with remaining parts taken from reference TRBV19 and TRBJ2-5, reads DGGITQSPKYLFRKEGQNVTLSCEQNLNHDAMYWYRQDPGQGLRLIYYSQIVNDFQKGDIAEGYSVSREKKESFPLTVTSAQKNPTAFYLCASSNVRETQYFGPGTRLLVL.

V and J are TRBV20-1 and TRBJ1-1, with D perhaps matching TRBD1 (5 bases). Germline V lookup: CDR1 DFQATT, CDR2 SNEGSKA (reference sequence). The CDR3 is 12 residues long. The V gene lost 0 bases and the J gene lost 5 bases, with 7 bases spanning the gap. This chain's CDR3 is CSARDGGTEAFF. DNA for the CDR3: TGCAGTGCTAGAGATGGGGGAACTGAAGCTTTCTTT.

In this sample, this clonotype turned up a few times. The chain couples TRBV20-1 to TRBJ1-5, with D possibly matching TRBD1 (6 bases). From germline, CDR1 is DFQATT and CDR2 SNEGSKA (reference sequence). V shed 0 bases and J shed 7 bases, with 13 bases lying between them. This CDR3 has 14 residues. The CDR3 here is CSARDRRGEQPQHF. The CDR3 coding sequence is TGCAGTGCTAGAGATCGGAGGGGGGAGCAGCCCCAGCATTTT.

The chain couples TRBV10-2 to TRBJ2-6; TRBD1 matches at 9 bases. The CDR3 runs to 16 residues. Germline CDR1 is WSHSY and CDR2 is SAAADI. Trimming took 5 bases from V and 6 from J; bases not matched to a gene: 8. The CDR3 sequence is CASSRDRARAANVLTF. CDR3 coding DNA: TGCGCCAGCAGTCGGGACAGGGCAAGAGCGGCCAACGTCCTGACTTTC.

This clonotype has at least ten counts. This chain joins TRBV11-2 and TRBJ1-5; D uncertain. The CDR3 is 16 amino acids. Germline values: CDR1 SGHAT, CDR2 FQNNGV. Trimming removed 1 base at V and 0 bases at J, with 10 bases between. This CDR3 reads CASSLGRHTSNQPQHF. In DNA form, the CDR3 reads TGTGCCAGCAGCTTAGGACGGCACACTAGCAATCAGCCCCAGCATTTT.

In this sample, this clonotype turned up many times. The rearrangement joins TRBV3-1 to TRBJ1-2; D unresolved. Germline assignment: CDR1 LGHDT and CDR2 YNNKEL (reference sequence). Trimming removed 6 bases from V and 4 bases from J, with 9 bases in between. There are 12 residues in the CDR3. The CDR3 region is CASSRRGYGYTF. CDR3 sequence (DNA): TGTGCCAGCAGTAGACGGGGCTATGGCTACACCTTC.

This clonotype was observed many times. The chain uses TRBV2 and TRBJ2-5; 9 bases match TRBD1. The CDR3 length is 15 residues. In germline, CDR1 is SNHLY, CDR2 FYNNEI. Trimming took 3 bases from V and 2 from J; bases not matched to a gene: 4. The CDR3 bases are TGTGCCAGCAGTGACGGACAGGGGAGGCAAGAGACCCAGTACTTC. It codes for CASSDGQGRQETQYF.

V usage is TRBV9 and J usage is TRBJ1-5; 7 nucleotides line up with TRBD1. The ends lost 4 bases at V and 2 bases at J; junction bases unmatched: 9. The V gene's germline CDR1 is SGDLS and CDR2 YYNGEE. The CDR3 is 16 residues long. CDR3 DNA: TGTGCCAGCAGCAGAATAACAGGGGCGGGCAATCAGCCCCAGCATTTT. Its translation: CASSRITGAGNQPQHF.

This clonotype was recorded many times. The chain joins TRBV9 to TRBJ1-6; no firm D call. Per the germline V gene, CDR1 is SGDLS and CDR2 is YYNGEE. The CDR3 sequence is 13 residues long. V was cut by 1 base and J by 10 bases, with 9 bases left in between. The CDR3 nucleotides are TGTGCCAGCAGCGTAAGTCAGGTCTCACCCCTCCACTTT. Protein: CASSVSQVSPLHF.

The table lists this clonotype with a few counts. The chain combines TRBV6-5 with TRBJ1-1, with a possible D match to TRBD1 (6 bases). V lost 0 bases and J 5 bases, leaving 16 bases between the germline ends. The CDR3 loop spans 16 amino acids. Germline CDR1 is MNHEY and CDR2 is SVGAGI. The CDR3 coding sequence is TGTGCCAGCAGTTACTCGTCGAGGGGGGAAAGGACTGAAGCTTTCTTT. Its translation: CASSYSSRGERTEAFF.

The sample holds many counts of this clonotype. V is TRBV5-5 and J is TRBJ1-5; no firm D call. The CDR3 consists of 15 residues. Germline assignment: CDR1 SGHKS and CDR2 YYEKEE (reference sequence). V was clipped by 4 bases and J by 6 bases, with 17 bases between them. CDR3 coding DNA: TGTGCCAGCAGCCCCCGGGCGGGGAGGACTCAGCCCCAGCATTTT. It codes for CASSPRAGRTQPQHF.

This clonotype was observed a few times. The chain joins TRBV19 to TRBJ2-3, with 9 positions matching TRBD2. CDR3 size: 13 residues. V was clipped by 10 bases and J by 6 bases; unmatched bases: 8. Germline V gives CDR1 LNHDA, CDR2 SQIVND (reference sequence). Here the CDR3 DNA reads TGTGCCACCAGCGGGGGGAGCAGGGATACGCAGTATTTT. This sequence encodes CATSGGSRDTQYF.

V and J are TRBV10-3 and TRBJ2-7; 8 nucleotides align to TRBD1. The J call may be incorrect, as the DNA end agrees better with TRBJ2-1. The CDR3 covers 15 residues. Germline assignment: CDR1 ENHRY and CDR2 SYGVKD. The CDR3 DNA is TGTGCCATCAGTCTCGCTGACAGGGGTAGGAATGAGCAGTTCTTC. This sequence encodes CAISLADRGRNEQFF.